This is a list of T cell receptor beta chains from one sample in a study of control samples from healthy donors and cancer patients. Produced via immunoSEQ multiplex PCR; TCRdb's table is partial and in-frame only. Here the sample spans about 51,000 clones, under 90% being singletons. Sequencing was done on a sample of blood. The source is a man in his 70s in good health. CDR3s include the opening cysteine and the closing phenylalanine or tryptophan. Each record gives: CDR3 DNA, CDR3 protein, V gene, clone size, J gene, CDR3 length, D gene. A D gene is named only where the DNA matches it firmly. Size is stated for part of the rows, as once, few or many counts, or as a class when the clone is expanded.

cdr3_nt: TGCGCCAGCAGTTTCCTTCAGGGGGCCCCAGATACGCAGTATTTT
cdr3_aa: CASSFLQGAPDTQYF
v_call: TRBV5-1
clone_size: .
j_call: TRBJ2-3
cdr3_length: 15
d_call: TRBD1

cdr3_nt: TGTGCCAGCAGTCAACTAGCGGGACCCACAGATACGCAGTATTTT
cdr3_aa: CASSQLAGPTDTQYF
v_call: TRBV28
clone_size: .
j_call: TRBJ2-3
cdr3_length: 15
d_call: TRBD2

cdr3_nt: TGTGCCAGCAGTTTAGTAGGCAGCACAGATACGCAGTATTTT
cdr3_aa: CASSLVGSTDTQYF
v_call: TRBV27
clone_size: .
j_call: TRBJ2-3
cdr3_length: 14
d_call: .

cdr3_nt: TGTGCCAGCAGTTTATCCCTCAAGGGCGGGAGGTTCTTC
cdr3_aa: CASSLSLKGGRFF
v_call: TRBV27
clone_size: .
j_call: TRBJ2-1
cdr3_length: 13
d_call: TRBD2

cdr3_nt: TGCGCCAGCAGCCCCAACAGGGACGGGTACGAGCAGTACTTC
cdr3_aa: CASSPNRDGYEQYF
v_call: TRBV5-1
clone_size: once
j_call: TRBJ2-7
cdr3_length: 14
d_call: .

cdr3_nt: TGTGCCAGCAGCCTCCTTTCTTCCATCGAGACCCAGTACTTC
cdr3_aa: CASSLLSSIETQYF
v_call: TRBV3-1/TRBV3-2
clone_size: few
j_call: TRBJ2-5
cdr3_length: 14
d_call: .

cdr3_nt: TGTGCCAGCAGCTTATTTGTGGCGGGAGGCGTATTCAATGAGCAGTTCTTC
cdr3_aa: CASSLFVAGGVFNEQFF
v_call: TRBV7-9
clone_size: .
j_call: TRBJ2-1
cdr3_length: 17
d_call: TRBD2

cdr3_nt: TGTGCCAACCCAATACAGGGGACGGCCACTGAAGCTTTCTTT
cdr3_aa: CANPIQGTATEAFF
v_call: TRBV2
clone_size: .
j_call: TRBJ1-1
cdr3_length: 14
d_call: TRBD1

cdr3_nt: TGTGCCAGCAGTCAGACAGGAAACACCATATATTTT
cdr3_aa: CASSQTGNTIYF
v_call: TRBV28
clone_size: .
j_call: TRBJ1-3
cdr3_length: 12
d_call: .

cdr3_nt: TGTGCCAGCAGTTTATACGGAACAGGTTATTCTGAAGCTTTCTTT
cdr3_aa: CASSLYGTGYSEAFF
v_call: TRBV28
clone_size: .
j_call: TRBJ1-1
cdr3_length: 15
d_call: .

cdr3_nt: TGCGCCAGCAGTCGGACAGGGAACACCGGGGAGCTGTTTTTT
cdr3_aa: CASSRTGNTGELFF
v_call: TRBV10-1
clone_size: .
j_call: TRBJ2-2
cdr3_length: 14
d_call: TRBD1

cdr3_nt: TGTGCCAGCAGGGCGACAGGGAACTCCGGGGAGCTGTTTTTT
cdr3_aa: CASRATGNSGELFF
v_call: TRBV2
clone_size: few
j_call: TRBJ2-2
cdr3_length: 14
d_call: TRBD1

cdr3_nt: TGTGCCAGCTCATCCGATTACGAGCAGTACTTC
cdr3_aa: CASSSDYEQYF
v_call: TRBV18
clone_size: .
j_call: TRBJ2-7
cdr3_length: 11
d_call: .

cdr3_nt: TGTGCCAGCAAGGGCCAGCCCAATCAGCCCCAGCATTTT
cdr3_aa: CASKGQPNQPQHF
v_call: TRBV2
clone_size: .
j_call: TRBJ1-5
cdr3_length: 13
d_call: .

cdr3_nt: TGTGCCAGCAGTGAGGAAAGAGGCAATGAGCAGTTCTTC
cdr3_aa: CASSEERGNEQFF
v_call: TRBV6-1
clone_size: .
j_call: TRBJ2-1
cdr3_length: 13
d_call: .

cdr3_nt: TGTGCCAGCAGCCCGGCGTGGGGGGACGGACGATATAGCAATCAGCCCCAGCATTTT
cdr3_aa: CASSPAWGDGRYSNQPQHF
v_call: TRBV5-8
clone_size: .
j_call: TRBJ1-5
cdr3_length: 19
d_call: .

cdr3_nt: TGTGCCAGCAGCTTATTCTATGCAGACTCGTCGAACACCGGGGAGCTGTTTTTT
cdr3_aa: CASSLFYADSSNTGELFF
v_call: TRBV11-3
clone_size: .
j_call: TRBJ2-2
cdr3_length: 18
d_call: .

cdr3_nt: TGTGCCAGTAGTCGACAGGGAGGAACGCCCCAGCATTTT
cdr3_aa: CASSRQGGTPQHF
v_call: TRBV19
clone_size: .
j_call: TRBJ1-5
cdr3_length: 13
d_call: TRBD1

cdr3_nt: TGTGCCAGCAGTCTAACCGGGGGGGCCCTCGGCGAGACCCAGTACTTC
cdr3_aa: CASSLTGGALGETQYF
v_call: TRBV2
clone_size: .
j_call: TRBJ2-5
cdr3_length: 16
d_call: TRBD2

cdr3_nt: TGTGCCAGCAGCTTAGGGGCCTTCTTTTACGAGCAGTACTTC
cdr3_aa: CASSLGAFFYEQYF
v_call: TRBV7-2
clone_size: once
j_call: TRBJ2-7
cdr3_length: 14
d_call: .

cdr3_nt: TGCAGCGTTGAAGACAGGTTCCAAGAGACCCAGTACTTC
cdr3_aa: CSVEDRFQETQYF
v_call: TRBV29-1
clone_size: .
j_call: TRBJ2-5
cdr3_length: 13
d_call: .

cdr3_nt: TGTGCCAGCAGTCGACAGGGGAGGGTTAATTCACCCCTCCACTTT
cdr3_aa: CASSRQGRVNSPLHF
v_call: TRBV6-5
clone_size: .
j_call: TRBJ1-6
cdr3_length: 15
d_call: TRBD1

cdr3_nt: TGCGCCAGCAGTGAGTCCCCGGACAGGGAGTATACGCCCCAGCATTTT
cdr3_aa: CASSESPDREYTPQHF
v_call: TRBV10-2
clone_size: .
j_call: TRBJ1-5
cdr3_length: 16
d_call: TRBD1

cdr3_nt: TGTGCCAGCAGGGGACACGACTATGGCTACACCTTC
cdr3_aa: CASRGHDYGYTF
v_call: TRBV6-5
clone_size: .
j_call: TRBJ1-2
cdr3_length: 12
d_call: .

cdr3_nt: TGTGCCAGCAGCCAGGACAGGAACTATGGCTACACCTTC
cdr3_aa: CASSQDRNYGYTF
v_call: TRBV4-2
clone_size: .
j_call: TRBJ1-2
cdr3_length: 13
d_call: TRBD1

cdr3_nt: TGTGCCAGCAGCGCCAGAGGGGCAACTAATGAAAAACTGTTTTTT
cdr3_aa: CASSARGATNEKLFF
v_call: TRBV9
clone_size: .
j_call: TRBJ1-4
cdr3_length: 15
d_call: .

cdr3_nt: TGTGCCAGCAGCTATAACAACTTGAACACTGAAGCTTTCTTT
cdr3_aa: CASSYNNLNTEAFF
v_call: TRBV7-2
clone_size: .
j_call: TRBJ1-1
cdr3_length: 14
d_call: .

cdr3_nt: TGTGCCAGCAGCGTTAACAGGGGTGGAAACACCATATATTTT
cdr3_aa: CASSVNRGGNTIYF
v_call: TRBV6-5
clone_size: .
j_call: TRBJ1-3
cdr3_length: 14
d_call: TRBD1

cdr3_nt: TGTGCCAGCAGCTTACCGTGGGGGAGCACTGAAGCTTTCTTT
cdr3_aa: CASSLPWGSTEAFF
v_call: TRBV13
clone_size: once
j_call: TRBJ1-1
cdr3_length: 14
d_call: .

cdr3_nt: TGTGCCAGCAGCTTTGCGGTTCAAGAGACCCAGTACTTC
cdr3_aa: CASSFAVQETQYF
v_call: TRBV5-6
clone_size: once
j_call: TRBJ2-5
cdr3_length: 13
d_call: .

cdr3_nt: TGTGCCAGCAGTCCAATGGGGGCCGATCGAGCTTTGAATCAGCCCCAGCATTTT
cdr3_aa: CASSPMGADRALNQPQHF
v_call: TRBV2
clone_size: once
j_call: TRBJ1-5
cdr3_length: 18
d_call: .

cdr3_nt: TGTGCCAGCAGTTTGCCCCCTACAAATGAGCAGTTCTTC
cdr3_aa: CASSLPPTNEQFF
v_call: TRBV9
clone_size: few
j_call: TRBJ2-1
cdr3_length: 13
d_call: .

cdr3_nt: TGTGCCAGCAGCCTCAGGGGATACGAGCAGTACTTC
cdr3_aa: CASSLRGYEQYF
v_call: TRBV3-1/TRBV3-2
clone_size: .
j_call: TRBJ2-7
cdr3_length: 12
d_call: .

cdr3_nt: TGTGCCAGCAGCTTAGGAGCGGGAGGAGGGGGGGAAGAGACCCAGTACTTC
cdr3_aa: CASSLGAGGGGEETQYF
v_call: TRBV11-3
clone_size: .
j_call: TRBJ2-5
cdr3_length: 17
d_call: TRBD2

cdr3_nt: TGTGCCAGCTCACCCACAGGGGTCCCCTACGAGCAGTACTTC
cdr3_aa: CASSPTGVPYEQYF
v_call: TRBV18
clone_size: once
j_call: TRBJ2-7
cdr3_length: 14
d_call: TRBD1

cdr3_nt: TGCGCCAGCAGCTTGTACCCGGGGCCGATAGAGACCCAGTACTTC
cdr3_aa: CASSLYPGPIETQYF
v_call: TRBV5-1
clone_size: .
j_call: TRBJ2-5
cdr3_length: 15
d_call: .

cdr3_nt: TGTGCCAGCAGCCAAGCTGTTGTGGGGGGTGAAGCTTTCTTT
cdr3_aa: CASSQAVVGGEAFF
v_call: TRBV3-1/TRBV3-2
clone_size: few
j_call: TRBJ1-1
cdr3_length: 14
d_call: .

cdr3_nt: TGTGCCAGCAGTGAGAGGCCTGGTGCCGAAGCTTTCTTT
cdr3_aa: CASSERPGAEAFF
v_call: TRBV6-1
clone_size: few
j_call: TRBJ1-1
cdr3_length: 13
d_call: .

cdr3_nt: TGTGCCATCAGCGCGATCAGGGTGACTTTTAACACAGATACGCAGTATTTT
cdr3_aa: CAISAIRVTFNTDTQYF
v_call: TRBV10-3
clone_size: .
j_call: TRBJ2-3
cdr3_length: 17
d_call: .

cdr3_nt: TGCGCCAGCAGGGAGACTAGTGGGTCCTACGAGCAGTACTTC
cdr3_aa: CASRETSGSYEQYF
v_call: TRBV5-1
clone_size: once
j_call: TRBJ2-7
cdr3_length: 14
d_call: .

cdr3_nt: TGTGCCAGCAGCCAAGTTTGGGGTGGGCAGCTAGTGAAGCAGTTCTTC
cdr3_aa: CASSQVWGGQLVKQFF
v_call: TRBV3-1/TRBV3-2
clone_size: .
j_call: TRBJ2-1
cdr3_length: 16
d_call: .

cdr3_nt: TGTGCCACGAGGCCGGCGGGGGGGCTTACCGGGGAGCTGTTTTTT
cdr3_aa: CATRPAGGLTGELFF
v_call: TRBV19
clone_size: .
j_call: TRBJ2-2
cdr3_length: 15
d_call: TRBD2

cdr3_nt: TGTGCCAGCAGTGAAGACAACAGGAAAAAAGCTTTCTTT
cdr3_aa: CASSEDNRKKAFF
v_call: TRBV6-1
clone_size: .
j_call: TRBJ1-1
cdr3_length: 13
d_call: .

cdr3_nt: TGTGCCAGTAGTATCTACTACACAGGGACCGGGGCCAACGTCCTGACTTTC
cdr3_aa: CASSIYYTGTGANVLTF
v_call: TRBV19
clone_size: .
j_call: TRBJ2-6
cdr3_length: 17
d_call: .

cdr3_nt: TGTGCCAGCAGCTTCCTCAGGGTGGGCAATCAGCCCCAGCATTTT
cdr3_aa: CASSFLRVGNQPQHF
v_call: TRBV7-8
clone_size: .
j_call: TRBJ1-5
cdr3_length: 15
d_call: .

cdr3_nt: TGTGCCATCAGTGTAGGAGCGGGAGGACGGAGGGGGGAGACCCAGTACTTC
cdr3_aa: CAISVGAGGRRGETQYF
v_call: TRBV10-3
clone_size: .
j_call: TRBJ2-5
cdr3_length: 17
d_call: TRBD2

cdr3_nt: TGTGCCAGCAGTACCGGGACAGGGAACGAAAAACTGTTTTTT
cdr3_aa: CASSTGTGNEKLFF
v_call: TRBV2
clone_size: .
j_call: TRBJ1-4
cdr3_length: 14
d_call: TRBD1

cdr3_nt: TGTGCCAGCAGCGTAGGGCAAGGTATAGGGGGGCCAAATGGCTACACCTTC
cdr3_aa: CASSVGQGIGGPNGYTF
v_call: TRBV9
clone_size: .
j_call: TRBJ1-2
cdr3_length: 17
d_call: .

cdr3_nt: TGTGCCAGTAGGGACGAGCGGGATTCACCCCTCCACTTT
cdr3_aa: CASRDERDSPLHF
v_call: TRBV2
clone_size: .
j_call: TRBJ1-6
cdr3_length: 13
d_call: .

cdr3_nt: TGTGCCAGCAGCGTAGCTCCTAGAACCTACGAGCAGTACTTC
cdr3_aa: CASSVAPRTYEQYF
v_call: TRBV9
clone_size: .
j_call: TRBJ2-7
cdr3_length: 14
d_call: .

cdr3_nt: TGTGCCAGTAGTGCCGTACCGGGGACCTCACCCCTCCACTTT
cdr3_aa: CASSAVPGTSPLHF
v_call: TRBV19
clone_size: .
j_call: TRBJ1-6
cdr3_length: 14
d_call: .

cdr3_nt: TGTGCCAGTAGCCCCGGGGGACTCCAGGCGAGGGCCAAAAACATTCAGTACTTC
cdr3_aa: CASSPGGLQARAKNIQYF
v_call: TRBV19
clone_size: .
j_call: TRBJ2-4
cdr3_length: 18
d_call: .